The 10 T cell receptor beta chains presented below share a single source sample, sequenced in a study of regulatory T cells in long-lasting Graves disease. Specified time point: newly diagnosed GD, antithyroid drugs for less than 3 months. The TCR library was made from RNA that had been extracted from PBMCs in TRIzol. iRepertoire HTBI primers and Arm-PCR of CDR3 regions built TCR beta libraries. From the multiplex PCR reads, TCRdb called clonotypes with MiXCR, one entry per CDR3 protein. The sample lists more than 450,000 distinct CDR3 sequences; more than 10% were seen once. The same sample was also studied in work on T cells in Graves' hyperthyroidism and ophthalmopathy.

The sequencing here drew on peripheral blood mononuclear cells (PBMCs), taken at new diagnosis, from a patient treated with antithyroid drugs. The receptors derive from a woman in her 30s with Graves disease.

Ten or more counts support this clonotype. The chain is built from TRBV6-1 and TRBJ1-2, with 7 nucleotides matching TRBD1. From germline, CDR1 is MNHNS and CDR2 SASEGT. The CDR3 has 15 amino acids. V was clipped by 4 bases and J by 4 bases; unmatched bases: 9. The CDR3 DNA reads TGTGCCAGCAGTGTCACAGGGGAAGGTCGCTATGGCTACACCTTC. Protein sequence: CASSVTGEGRYGYTF.

The chain employs TRBV7-9 and TRBJ1-1; D ambiguous. In germline, CDR1 is SEHNR, CDR2 FQNEAQ (reference sequence). The CDR3 has 15 amino acids. Trimming took 0 bases from V and 1 from J, leaving 9 bases between them. The CDR3, as DNA: TGTGCCAGCAGCTTAGCCACGGGTTCGAACACTGAAGCTTTCTTT. Translation gives CASSLATGSNTEAFF.

This clonotype was seen only a few times. This chain joins TRBV9 and TRBJ2-7, with 9 positions matching TRBD1. This CDR3 spans 15 amino acids. Unmatched junction bases numbered 2, after V lost 0 bases and J lost 1 base. In germline, CDR1 is SGDLS, CDR2 YYNGEE. CDR3 region: CASSVAGTGSYEQYF. The CDR3 DNA is TGTGCCAGCAGCGTAGCCGGGACAGGGTCCTACGAGCAGTACTTC.

J is TRBJ1-1 and V is TRBV29-1; D uncertain. CDR1 SQVTM and CDR2 ANQGSEA come from the germline V gene. Deletions cut 6 bases from V and 1 base from J, with 12 bases between. This CDR3 has 13 residues. Here the CDR3 DNA reads TGCAGCGTCATTAGGTCAGCGAACACTGAAGCTTTCTTT. It encodes CSVIRSANTEAFF.

Comments on this clonotype: It may be a read error: a sequence one base away is much more abundant. The chain combines TRBV11-2 with TRBJ2-5; 9 bases match TRBD1. Judging by the DNA end, TRBJ2-4 fits better; the J call may be wrong. The germline V gene encodes CDR1 SGHAT and CDR2 FQNNGV. This CDR3 is 15 amino acids long. The CDR3 spells CASSNFRDRENIQYF. For the CDR3, the DNA is TGTGCCAGCAGCAACTTCCGGGACAGGGAAAACATTCAGTACTTC.

The rearrangement links TRBV2 to TRBJ1-1, with a weak D call TRBD1 (6 bases). Germline V CDR1 and CDR2: SNHLY, FYNNEI. The CDR3 is made up of 15 amino acids. With 4 bases removed from V and 5 bases from J, the gap between germline ends came to 17 bases. For the CDR3, the DNA is TGTGCCAGCAGTGGAGGGGGGTCCACAAAAACTGAAGCTTTCTTT. Translating gives CASSGGGSTKTEAFF.

This clonotype was detected ten times or more. The chain employs TRBV6-8 and TRBJ1-5, with D perhaps TRBD1 (5 bases). The V and J ends lost 6 bases and 6 bases respectively, with 12 bases between them. Germline V gives CDR1 MNHGY, CDR2 SAAAGT. This CDR3 contains 13 residues. The CDR3 DNA reads as TGTGCCAGCAGGATAGGGGTTATTCAGCCCCAGCATTTT. It encodes CASRIGVIQPQHF.

This clonotype was seen ten or more times. The CDR3 here is CSVVLVAGVETQYF. The CDR3 nucleotides are TGCAGTGTCGTATTAGTAGCGGGAGTTGAGACCCAGTACTTC. The V and J genes are TRBV20-1 and TRBJ2-5; TRBD2 matches 9 bases. V dropped 7 bases and J dropped 5; count of bases not matched to a gene: 11. Germline V lookup: CDR1 DFQATT, CDR2 SNEGSKA (reference sequence). The CDR3 sequence is 14 residues long.

This clonotype was seen repeatedly, ten times or more. The genes are TRBV13 and TRBJ2-7, with 9 bases lining up with TRBD1. J was trimmed by 2 bases and V by 5 bases; bases with no gene match: 7. CDR1 and CDR2 (germline): PRHDT, FYEKMQ (reference sequence). The CDR3 loop spans 15 amino acids. CDR3 residues: CASSPAGQGTYEQYF. CDR3 DNA sequence: TGTGCCAGCAGCCCCGCGGGACAGGGCACCTACGAGCAGTACTTC.

This clonotype turned up a few times. This chain links TRBV4-3 with TRBJ2-7; 10 bases fit TRBD2. Germline values: CDR1 LGHNA, CDR2 YSLEER. J gave up 2 bases and V 0 bases, and 7 bases lay outside the gene matches. The CDR3 runs 17 residues. This CDR3 is CASSQDTGLARTYEQYF. The CDR3 coding sequence is TGCGCCAGCAGCCAAGATACGGGACTAGCGAGGACCTACGAGCAGTACTTC.